Listed here is a single TCR beta chain. As yet, its antigen is unknown. The data were produced by immunoSEQ multiplex PCR, yet TCRdb's version contains in-frame clones alone and is incomplete. The sample lists tens of thousands of clones, 70% to 75% occurring once. Pools of viral peptides were used by the ViraFEST assay to expand antigen-specific CD4+ T cells ahead of sequencing. Culture proceeded for under twelve days, and CD4+ T cells were then isolated. In the vaccine recipients, nucleocapsid antibodies were negative and there was no prior SARS-CoV-2 infection. This record comes from a study of vaccination effects on CD4 cells after COVID-19. General study findings and limits: Small numbers of convalescent patients limited the study. It also lacked early post-infection timepoints.

The sequencing used CD4+ T cells from PBMCs cultured with HCoV-229E spike peptides, collected before COVID-19 vaccination. This TCR was sampled from a human donor who received a COVID-19 vaccine.

CDR3 in DNA: TGTGCCAGCAGTACCCACAGGGGATCGGGCACTGAAGCTTTCTTT. Protein: CASSTHRGSGTEAFF. The V call is TRBV28, the J call TRBJ1-1, with 7 bases that match TRBD1. Germline trimming cut 5 bases from V and 4 bases from J; bases unmatched to any gene: 10. Germline V gene data show CDR1 as MDHEN and CDR2 as SYDVKM. CDR3 size: 15 residues.